The 21 T cell receptor beta chains presented below share a single source sample, sequenced in a study of post-analysis software for immune sequencing data. Notes on the study in general: Five or six TRBV segments, TRBV5-6, TRBV5-1 and TRBV20-1 among them, were found more frequent in patients than controls.

Included in the TCR beta cDNA libraries were unique molecular identifiers. TCRdb called the PCR reads again in MiXCR, with one record for every CDR3 protein. The sample contains some 690,000 distinct CDR3 sequences, 25% to 30% of which appear only once. Their antigens remain unidentified. The specimen sequenced was blood. These TCRs come from a girl between 10 and 17 years old with multiple sclerosis.

This clonotype was counted ten times or more. The rearrangement links TRBV20-1 to TRBJ2-1; D possibly corresponds to TRBD2 (5 bases). V was trimmed by 6 bases and J by 0 bases, leaving 15 bases between them. The germline V gene has CDR1 DFQATT and CDR2 SNEGSKA (reference sequence). CDR3 length: 15 amino acids. The CDR3 coding sequence is TGCAGTGCCCCCCCGCGAACTAGCTCCTACAATGAGCAGTTCTTC. Amino acids: CSAPPRTSSYNEQFF.

This clonotype was seen only a few times. The rearrangement joins TRBV6-5 to TRBJ2-7; D may correspond to TRBD1 or TRBD2 (5 bases each). V was clipped by 4 bases and J by 5 bases, with 12 bases between them. The CDR3 is 13 residues long. Germline loops: CDR1 MNHEY, CDR2 SVGAGI. The CDR3: CASSSGRGNEQYF. CDR3 nucleotide sequence: TGTGCCAGCAGTTCGGGACGAGGGAACGAGCAGTACTTC.

This chain connects TRBV9 to TRBJ2-7; a possible D gene is TRBD2 (6 bases). The CDR3 covers 14 residues. Trimming cost V 3 bases and J 5 bases, with 15 bases left between them. Germline V CDR1 and CDR2: SGDLS, YYNGEE. The CDR3, as DNA: TGTGCCAGCAGCGGAATGGGGGGAGCCCACGAGCAGTACTTC. Protein sequence: CASSGMGGAHEQYF.

At least ten counts were recorded for this clonotype. V usage is TRBV29-1 and J usage is TRBJ2-3, with TRBD2 matching 9 bases. Trimming removed 0 bases from V and 4 bases from J; junction bases left unmatched: 8. The germline V gene has CDR1 SQVTM and CDR2 ANQGSEA. This CDR3 spans 16 amino acids. The CDR3 DNA follows: TGCAGCGTTGAAGATAGAACCGGGACTAGCCCAGATACGCAGTATTTT. It codes for CSVEDRTGTSPDTQYF.

This clonotype has a count of ten or more. V usage is TRBV27 and J usage is TRBJ2-1, with TRBD2 matching 8 bases. The V gene's germline CDR1 is MNHEY and CDR2 SMNVEV (reference sequence). The ends lost 7 bases at V and 8 bases at J; junction bases unmatched: 13. The CDR3 extends over 15 amino acids. The CDR3 spells CASNTAGLVLHEQFF. CDR3 DNA sequence: TGTGCCAGCAATACAGCGGGACTAGTCTTACATGAGCAGTTCTTC.

The gene calls are TRBV11-2 and TRBJ2-3; D is unclear. CDR1 and CDR2 (germline): SGHAT, FQNNGV. With 1 base removed from V and 2 bases from J, the gap between germline ends came to 10 bases. There are 15 residues in the CDR3. CDR3 residues: CASSLGTLITDTQYF. Written as DNA, the CDR3 is TGTGCCAGCAGCTTAGGCACGCTTATCACAGATACGCAGTATTTT.

The rearrangement joins TRBV7-9 to TRBJ1-1; D gene ambiguous. The V gene's germline CDR1 is SEHNR and CDR2 FQNEAQ (reference sequence). V was pared by 3 bases and J by 6 bases, with 8 bases between. CDR3 length equals 12 residues. The CDR3 sequence is CASSFPGPEAFF. DNA of the CDR3: TGTGCCAGCAGCTTCCCCGGCCCTGAAGCTTTCTTT.

This clonotype was counted only a few times. The CDR3 region is CSVEVPGWPYEQYF. In DNA, the CDR3 is TGCAGCGTTGAAGTACCAGGGTGGCCATACGAGCAGTACTTC. The V call is TRBV29-1, the J call TRBJ2-7, with D perhaps TRBD1 (5 bases). This CDR3 has 14 residues. Germline CDR1 reads SQVTM; CDR2 reads ANQGSEA. Trimming removed 1 base at V and 4 bases at J, with 14 bases between.

Concerning this clonotype itself: The junction differs from germline at one of its ends, possibly a read error. The rearrangement uses TRBV6-5 and TRBJ2-6; D perhaps matches TRBD1 (5 bases). Looked up from germline, CDR1 is MNHEY and CDR2 is SVGAGI. The CDR3 totals 15 residues. This chain's CDR3 is CASLKFSSGANALTF. DNA of the CDR3: TGTGCCAGTCTTAAGTTTAGCTCTGGGGCCAACGCCCTGACTTTC.

V and J are TRBV7-2 and TRBJ2-5, with D tentatively TRBD2 (6 bases). Trimming took 7 bases from V and 0 from J, leaving 21 bases between them. CDR1 and CDR2 from the germline V gene are SGHTA and FQGNSA. The CDR3 is made up of 17 amino acids. The CDR3 DNA reads as TGTGCCAGCATCCTATTCCCCGATCCTAGCGACCAAGAGACCCAGTACTTC. Its translation is CASILFPDPSDQETQYF.

CDR3 bases: TGTGCCAGCAGCCAAGATATCCCGGGAAACCCTAGCACAGATACGCAGTATTTT. As protein: CASSQDIPGNPSTDTQYF. The gene calls are TRBV3-1 and TRBJ2-3; D may be TRBD2 (5 bases). This CDR3 has 18 residues. Deletions cut 0 bases from V and 0 bases from J, with 16 bases between. CDR1 LGHDT and CDR2 YNNKEL come from the germline V gene (reference sequence).

Comment on this clonotype: One end of the junction is discordant with germline, which a read error may explain. The J gene is TRBJ2-7, the V gene TRBV15, with 10 bases lining up with TRBD2. Germline assignment: CDR1 LNHNV and CDR2 YYDKDF (reference sequence). This CDR3 region has 15 residues. The CDR3 DNA follows: TGTGCCACCAACAGAGTTTTAGCGGGAGGCAGCGAGCAGTACTTC. It specifies CATNRVLAGGSEQYF.

V gene TRBV1 combines with J gene TRBJ2-6; the table's D call, TRBD2, has no DNA check behind it. TRBV1 is an annotated pseudogene. This CDR3 is 18 amino acids long. The CDR3 DNA reads TGCACCAGCAGCCGTCGGAGGGGCCTGAGCTCTGGGGCCAACGTCCTGACTTTC. The encoded protein is CTSSRRRGLSSGANVLTF.

This clonotype has only a few counts. J is TRBJ2-5 and V is TRBV11-2; the match to TRBD2 covers 9 bases. V dropped 1 base and J dropped 11; count of bases not matched to a gene: 5. The CDR3 extends over 13 amino acids. From germline, CDR1 is SGHAT and CDR2 FQNNGV. CDR3 sequence: CASSLVSGSGQYF. DNA for the CDR3: TGTGCCAGCAGCTTAGTTAGCGGGAGCGGACAGTACTTC.

The chain uses TRBV12-3 or TRBV12-4 and TRBJ2-4, with no clear D. The J call may be in error: the DNA end matches TRBJ2-7 better. The length of the CDR3 is 14 residues. CDR3 in amino acids: CASSLRAQWGEQYF. The CDR3 bases are TGTGCCAGCAGTCTTCGGGCCCAATGGGGCGAGCAGTACTTC.

This chain connects TRBV27 to TRBJ2-5; 9 positions agree with TRBD1. After removal of 5 bases from V and 4 bases from J, the junction contained 8 bases not matched to a gene. CDR3 length equals 15 residues. Germline CDR1 and CDR2: MNHEY and SMNVEV (reference sequence). This CDR3 is CASSVDRGVGETQYF. The CDR3 DNA sequence: TGTGCCAGCAGTGTCGACAGGGGGGTTGGAGAGACCCAGTACTTC.

In this sample, this clonotype turned up a few times. CDR3 region: CSAATGGFYNEQFF. DNA for the CDR3: TGCAGTGCTGCTACAGGGGGCTTCTACAATGAGCAGTTCTTC. The chain joins TRBV20-1 to TRBJ2-1; 9 nucleotides match TRBD1. Germline CDR1 and CDR2: DFQATT and SNEGSKA (reference sequence). CDR3 length: 14 residues. Unmatched junction bases numbered 5, after V lost 5 bases and J lost 3 bases.

This clonotype was seen more than once but under ten times. The rearrangement joins TRBV10-3 to TRBJ2-3; TRBD2 might be the D (7 bases). CDR1 and CDR2 from the germline V gene are ENHRY and SYGVKD. The CDR3 loop spans 12 amino acids. V lost 9 bases and J 4 bases, leaving 11 bases between the germline ends. The CDR3 region is CAIGGAADTQYF. CDR3 DNA sequence: TGTGCCATTGGGGGGGCCGCAGATACGCAGTATTTT.

This clonotype was found a few times. This sequence joins TRBV4-2 and TRBJ2-1, with D unclear. Germline CDR1 and CDR2: LGHNA and YNFKEQ. CDR3 size: 16 residues. The V end was cut by 0 bases, the J end by 2 bases, with 11 bases between. The CDR3 here is CASSQDLGRTYNEQFF. The CDR3 DNA follows: TGTGCCAGCAGCCAAGATCTTGGCCGGACCTACAATGAGCAGTTCTTC.

The chain links TRBV12-3 or TRBV12-4 to TRBJ2-1, with D perhaps TRBD2 (7 bases). The CDR3 covers 15 residues. Trimming took 5 bases from V and 2 from J, leaving 13 bases between them. CDR3 in DNA: TGTGCCAGCAGTCCCGTGCGGGGGCCCTACAATGAGCAGTTCTTC. This codes for CASSPVRGPYNEQFF.

The chain employs TRBV6-1 and TRBJ2-3; D may be TRBD1 (5 bases). The CDR3 runs 14 residues. The ends were cut back, 4 bases at V and 2 bases at J, with 10 bases in the middle. Germline-derived CDR1 and CDR2 are MNHNS and SASEGT. CDR3 in amino acids: CASSGQPLTDTQYF. The CDR3 nucleotides are TGTGCCAGCAGTGGACAGCCGCTCACAGATACGCAGTATTTT.